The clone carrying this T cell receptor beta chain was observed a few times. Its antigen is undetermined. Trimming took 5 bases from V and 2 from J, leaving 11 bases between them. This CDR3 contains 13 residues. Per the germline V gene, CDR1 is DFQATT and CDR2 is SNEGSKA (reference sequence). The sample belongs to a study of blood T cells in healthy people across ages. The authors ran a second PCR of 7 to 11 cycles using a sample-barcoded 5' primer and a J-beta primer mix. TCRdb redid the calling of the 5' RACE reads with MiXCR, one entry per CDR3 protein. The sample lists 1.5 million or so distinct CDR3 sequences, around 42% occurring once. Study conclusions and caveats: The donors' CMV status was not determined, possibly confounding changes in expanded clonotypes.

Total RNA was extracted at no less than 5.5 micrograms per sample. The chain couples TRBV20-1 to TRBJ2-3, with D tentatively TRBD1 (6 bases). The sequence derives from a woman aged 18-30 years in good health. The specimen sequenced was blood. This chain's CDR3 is CSAYRDTTDTQYF. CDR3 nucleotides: TGCAGTGCTTACCGGGACACCACAGATACGCAGTATTTT.